One and the same sample provided the 9 T cell receptor beta chains below, sequenced in a study of shared clonotypes between healthy human individuals. Some clones are missing from TCRdb's copy, which holds only in-frame ones; the method was immunoSEQ multiplex PCR. The repertoire holds 450,000 to 500,000 clones, with 81% as singletons. Sequencing was done on a sample of PBMCs. Receptors originate from a woman aged 35 to 49 in good health. Some clones in this sample may be carry-over from other donors' samples.

The chain employs TRBV6-6 and TRBJ1-3, with 8 bases aligning to TRBD2. The end of the DNA is better explained by TRBJ2-2, so the J call may be wrong. The CDR3 is 15 amino acids. Germline assignment: CDR1 MNHNY and CDR2 SVGAGI (reference sequence). DNA for the CDR3: TGTGCCAGCAGTTCCGGACTAGCAGAAACAGGGGAGCTGTTTTTT. Protein: CASSSGLAETGELFF.

The chain joins TRBV19 to TRBJ2-7; the match to TRBD1 covers 8 bases. Germline CDR1 is LNHDA and CDR2 is SQIVND (reference sequence). Trimming cost V 1 base and J 7 bases; bases outside gene matches: 9. CDR3 length: 15 amino acids. The CDR3 spells CASSIGGQGAGEQYF. DNA for the CDR3: TGTGCCAGTAGTATAGGGGGCCAGGGGGCTGGAGAGCAGTACTTC.

As regards this clone: A read error is the likely source, as a far larger clone sits one nucleotide away. The chain has TRBV5-4 and TRBJ2-3; 7 nucleotides align to TRBD1. The CDR3 contains 15 residues. Germline V gene sequence: CDR1 SGHNT, CDR2 YYREEE (reference sequence). Trimming cost V 4 bases and J 2 bases; bases outside gene matches: 7. The DNA for the CDR3 is TGTGCCAGCAGCGTGCCGGGACAGAACACAGATACGCAGTATTTT. It yields the protein CASSVPGQNTDTQYF.

This clone was seen a few times. The chain is built from TRBV10-1 and TRBJ2-5; TRBD2 might be the D (6 bases). The J call could be wrong; TRBJ2-7 is a better fit for the DNA end. Germline-derived CDR1 and CDR2 are WNHNN and SYGVQD (reference sequence). There are 14 residues in the CDR3. The CDR3 bases are TGCGCCAGCCGGATAGGTCAGGGAGGAGGCGAGCAGTACTTC. The encoded protein is CASRIGQGGGEQYF.

This clone was detected once. V usage is TRBV6-4 and J usage is TRBJ2-1; 8 positions match TRBD2. This CDR3 comprises 17 residues. The V and J ends lost 0 bases and 10 bases, in that order; junction bases with no gene match: 14. Germline-derived CDR1 and CDR2 are MRHNA and SNTAGT. CDR3: CASSDSSREGPTGEQFF. The CDR3 DNA reads TGTGCCAGCAGTGACTCGAGCCGGGAGGGCCCCACGGGCGAGCAGTTCTTC.

This chain links TRBV19 with TRBJ1-4, with D tentatively TRBD1 (6 bases). Germline lookup yields CDR1 LNHDA and CDR2 SQIVND (reference sequence). Trimming left V 9 bases short and J 1 base short, with 15 bases between. CDR3 length: 15 residues. The CDR3 nucleotides read TGTGCCAGCCGGCCGGGAGGGGGAACTAATGAAAAACTGTTTTTT. This sequence encodes CASRPGGGTNEKLFF.

The chain combines TRBV5-6 with TRBJ2-5, with 10 bases fitting TRBD2. CDR1 SGHDT and CDR2 YYEEEE come from the germline V gene. This CDR3 comprises 16 residues. V trimming: 2 bases; J trimming: 1 base; junction bases outside the gene matches: 5. CDR3 DNA: TGTGCCAGCAGCTTCCCCTGGACTAGCGGCCAAGAGACCCAGTACTTC. Translated, it gives CASSFPWTSGQETQYF.

This clone occurred a few times. The V and J genes are TRBV7-3 and TRBJ2-7; 8 bases line up with TRBD2. The CDR3 extends over 13 amino acids. V shed 5 bases, J shed 2 bases, and the junction held 2 bases outside the gene matches. Germline loops: CDR1 SGHTA, CDR2 FQGTGA. CDR3 residues: CASSPGGTYEQYF. Written as DNA, the CDR3 is TGTGCCAGCAGCCCGGGAGGGACCTACGAGCAGTACTTC.

The rearrangement uses TRBV19 and TRBJ1-1; no reliable D call. This CDR3 contains 14 residues. Deletions cut 1 base from V and 1 base from J, with 7 bases between. Germline loops: CDR1 LNHDA, CDR2 SQIVND (reference sequence). CDR3: CASSIAAENTEAFF. The CDR3 DNA reads as TGTGCCAGTAGTATAGCGGCGGAGAACACTGAAGCTTTCTTT.